One sample yielded the 3 T cell receptor beta chains listed below, sequenced in a study of shared clonotypes between healthy human individuals. Assay: immunoSEQ multiplex PCR; the TCRdb copy retains only in-frame clones and omits some. The table has roughly 1,800,000 clones, approximately 95% seen once. Terminally differentiated effector memory CD45RA+ cells were excluded from the naive CD8 cells, which were CD45RO-negative and positively selected for CCR7. Input material: naive CD8+ T cells sorted from blood. The source of these receptors is a man younger than 35 in good health.

The genes are TRBV4-3 and TRBJ2-1; D possibly uses TRBD1 or TRBD2 (7 bases each). The germline CDR1 and CDR2 sequences are LGHNA and YSLEER. The length of the CDR3 is 15 residues. V was trimmed by 0 bases and J by 8 bases, leaving 14 bases between them. The CDR3 DNA is TGCGCCAGCAGCCAAGATCAGGGGGGAGGGGATGAGCAGTTCTTC. It encodes CASSQDQGGGDEQFF.

Comments on this clone: This same CDR3 is encoded by further DNA sequences in the sample. The chain joins TRBV4-1 to TRBJ1-2, with TRBD1 matching over 7 bases. V trimming: 1 base; J trimming: 5 bases; junction bases outside the gene matches: 4. The CDR3 extends over 14 amino acids. Germline CDR1 and CDR2: MGHRA and YSYEKL. The CDR3 region has the DNA TGCGCCAGCAGCCAAGTGACAGGGAGTTATGGCTACACCTTC. Translating it yields CASSQVTGSYGYTF.

The rearrangement joins TRBV7-9 to TRBJ2-7, with 8 bases fitting TRBD2. Germline CDR1 is SEHNR and CDR2 is FQNEAQ (reference sequence). This CDR3 is built from 16 residues. V lost 1 base and J lost 3; bases outside the gene matches: 8. The CDR3 bases are TGTGCCAGCAGCTTAGTGGGACTAGGGGAAGGCTACGAGCAGTACTTC. Translation gives CASSLVGLGEGYEQYF.